The T cell receptor (beta chain) under discussion was sequenced for a study of tumor and adjacent non-tumor tissue in lung cancer. General study findings and limits: Higher tumor TCR diversity was associated with shorter survival.

As to this clonotype: Its antigen is unidentified. At one boundary the junction diverges from the germline segment, which might be a read error.

This sample's RNA came from whole unsorted tissue. Newly diagnosed lung cancer patients had thoracic surgery in China, August–late 2014, without prior chemotherapy. The germline V gene has CDR1 SQVTM and CDR2 ANQGSEA. CDR3 size: 13 residues. TCRbeta libraries were built with three rounds of nested PCR, modified from ARM-PCR. TCRdb reprocessed the multiplex PCR reads with MiXCR, giving one entry per CDR3 protein. The sample lists approximately 70,000 distinct CDR3 sequences, 73% seen once, with over 25% in the top ten. The receptor was isolated from a man in his sixties with non-small cell lung cancer. This chain links TRBV29-1 with TRBJ2-5, with no clear D. Specimen: lung tumor tissue. The CDR3 region is CSVSVRYQETQYF. CDR3 nucleotides: TGCAGCGTTTCGGTCCGGTACCAAGAGACACAGTACTTC. Using reference TRBV29-1 and TRBJ2-5 for the parts outside the CDR3, the full variable domain is SAVISQKPSRDICQRGTSLTIQCQVDSQVTMMFWYRQQPGQSLTLIATANQGSEATYESGFVIDKFPISRPNLTFSTLTVSNMSPEDSSIYLCSVSVRYQETQYFGPGTRLLVL.